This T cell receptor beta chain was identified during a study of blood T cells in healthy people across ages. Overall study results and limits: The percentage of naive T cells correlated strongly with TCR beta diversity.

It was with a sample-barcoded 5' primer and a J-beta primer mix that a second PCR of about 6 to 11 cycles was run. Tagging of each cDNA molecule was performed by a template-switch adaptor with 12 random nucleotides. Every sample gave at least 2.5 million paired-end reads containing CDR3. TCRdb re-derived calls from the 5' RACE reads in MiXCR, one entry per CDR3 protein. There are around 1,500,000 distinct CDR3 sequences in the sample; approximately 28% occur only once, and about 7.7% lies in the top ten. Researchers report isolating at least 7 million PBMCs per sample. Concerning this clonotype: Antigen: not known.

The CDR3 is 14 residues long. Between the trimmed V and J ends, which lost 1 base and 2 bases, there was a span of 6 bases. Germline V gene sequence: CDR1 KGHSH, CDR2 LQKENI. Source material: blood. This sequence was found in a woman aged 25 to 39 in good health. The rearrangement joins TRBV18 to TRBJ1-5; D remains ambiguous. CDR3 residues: CASSPQKGNQPQHF. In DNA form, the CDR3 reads TGTGCCAGCTCACCACAGAAGGGCAATCAGCCCCAGCATTTT.